These 17 T cell receptor beta chains originate from one sample sequenced in a study of beta chain features in type 1 diabetes. cDNA synthesis used the whole RNA isolate, giving expressed TCRB sequences. Produced via immunoSEQ multiplex PCR; TCRdb's table is partial and in-frame only. Of hundreds of thousands of clones detected, 15% appear once; the ten largest clones hold about 0.087%. The sequenced sample was naive CD4+ T cells from blood. Every receptor here comes from a man younger than 35 in good health.

This clone was picked up a small number of times. This chain joins TRBV27 and TRBJ1-5; 7 nucleotides match TRBD1. This CDR3 region has 15 residues. Germline CDR1 and CDR2: MNHEY and SMNVEV (reference sequence). Trimming took 3 bases from V and 3 from J; bases not matched to a gene: 5. As DNA, the CDR3 is TGTGCCAGCAGTTTGTCCGGGACAGTCAATCAGCCCCAGCATTTT. Translated: CASSLSGTVNQPQHF.

This chain joins TRBV2 and TRBJ2-7; TRBD1 agrees at 9 bases. Per the germline V gene, CDR1 is SNHLY and CDR2 is FYNNEI. The V gene end was trimmed by 4 bases and the J gene end by 2 bases; junction bases not matched to a gene: 6. The CDR3 is 15 amino acids. The CDR3 here is CASSAQGQGPYEQYF. The CDR3 nucleotides read TGTGCCAGCAGTGCTCAGGGACAGGGCCCCTACGAGCAGTACTTC.

The chain couples TRBV7-2 to TRBJ2-5; TRBD2 matches at 9 bases. Unmatched junction bases numbered 13, after V lost 1 base and J lost 4 bases. The CDR3 has 18 amino acids. Germline V gene data show CDR1 as SGHTA and CDR2 as FQGNSA. The CDR3 reads CASSLGLAAGGLAETQYF. CDR3 DNA sequence: TGTGCCAGCAGCTTAGGCTTAGCTGCCGGGGGACTAGCAGAGACCCAGTACTTC.

This clone showed up just a few times. The rearrangement uses TRBV7-9 and TRBJ2-3; a possible D gene is TRBD1 (6 bases). The ends were cut back, 3 bases at V and 1 base at J, with 11 bases in the middle. Germline V lookup: CDR1 SEHNR, CDR2 FQNEAQ (reference sequence). This CDR3 comprises 15 residues. The CDR3 reads CASSFTGMGTDTQYF. CDR3 nucleotides: TGTGCCAGCAGCTTTACAGGGATGGGCACAGATACGCAGTATTTT.

This sequence joins TRBV29-1 and TRBJ1-1, with 7 bases aligning to TRBD1. V lost 6 bases, J lost 3 bases, and 4 bases stayed unmatched. CDR3 length: 12 residues. Germline V gene lookup returns CDR1 SQVTM and CDR2 ANQGSEA. CDR3 DNA sequence: TGCAGCGTCCGCAGGGGGGACACTGAAGCTTTCTTT. It specifies CSVRRGDTEAFF.

The chain couples TRBV19 to TRBJ1-6; 7 bases agree with TRBD1. The CDR3 runs to 15 residues. Germline assignment: CDR1 LNHDA and CDR2 SQIVND (reference sequence). With V trimmed by 3 bases and J by 6 bases, 5 bases remained unmatched. Written as DNA, the CDR3 is TGTGCCAGTAGTATCCAGACAGGGAGTAATTCACCCCTCCACTTT. Protein sequence: CASSIQTGSNSPLHF.

V is TRBV7-6 and J is TRBJ1-1; D is unclear. The CDR3 extends over 11 amino acids. CDR1 and CDR2 from the germline V gene are SGHVS and FNYEAQ. V lost 5 bases to trimming and J lost 1 base, with 2 bases between them. In DNA, the CDR3 is TGTGCCAGCAGCCGGAACACTGAAGCTTTCTTT. Translation: CASSRNTEAFF.

This clone came up a few times. This chain uses TRBV6-5 with TRBJ2-1; 8 nucleotides match TRBD2. The V and J ends lost 7 bases and 6 bases, in that order; junction bases with no gene match: 8. CDR3 length equals 14 residues. Germline CDR1 MNHEY, CDR2 SVGAGI. The CDR3 protein is CASIPPGGPNEQFF. CDR3 nucleotides: TGTGCCAGCATCCCACCGGGAGGGCCCAATGAGCAGTTCTTC.

This CDR3 is CATSRAGKNYEQYF. As DNA, the CDR3 is TGTGCCACCAGCAGAGCTGGCAAAAACTACGAGCAGTACTTC. This chain joins TRBV15 and TRBJ2-7; D gene ambiguous. Per the germline V gene, CDR1 is LNHNV and CDR2 is YYDKDF (reference sequence). This CDR3 has 14 amino acids. V was cut by 1 base and J by 3 bases, with 10 bases left in between.

As concerns this clone: The same CDR3 also results from other DNA sequences found in this sample. This rearrangement joins TRBV29-1 to TRBJ1-5; 7 nucleotides align to TRBD1. The V gene's germline CDR1 is SQVTM and CDR2 ANQGSEA. Unmatched junction bases numbered 4, after V lost 6 bases and J lost 2 bases. The length of the CDR3 is 13 residues. In DNA form, the CDR3 reads TGCAGCGTGGGCGACAGGGGCAATCAGCCCCAGCATTTT. Its translation is CSVGDRGNQPQHF. The whole variable domain, remainder taken from reference TRBV29-1 and TRBJ1-5, is SAVISQKPSRDICQRGTSLTIQCQVDSQVTMMFWYRQQPGQSLTLIATANQGSEATYESGFVIDKFPISRPNLTFSTLTVSNMSPEDSSIYLCSVGDRGNQPQHFGDGTRLSIL.

There are a few counts of this clone. The rearrangement uses TRBV5-1 and TRBJ2-7, with D unresolved. This CDR3 is 14 amino acids long. Trimming shortened V by 0 bases and J by 2 bases, and 9 bases separated the two germline ends. Germline V CDR1 and CDR2: SGHRS, YFSETQ. CDR3 amino acids: CASSLDGNPYEQYF. Here the CDR3 DNA reads TGCGCCAGCAGCTTGGACGGAAATCCCTACGAGCAGTACTTC.

This clone was seen more than once but under ten times. Additional DNA sequences in this sample encode the identical CDR3. The J gene is TRBJ1-1, the V gene TRBV19; weak D call: TRBD1 (6 bases). V was clipped by 5 bases and J by 4 bases, with 14 bases between them. Germline CDR1 and CDR2: LNHDA and SQIVND (reference sequence). The CDR3 has 14 residues. The CDR3 bases are TGTGCCAGTAGTCCGGGCAGGGGCCGCACTGAAGCTTTCTTT. Residues: CASSPGRGRTEAFF. Variable domain in full (rest from reference TRBV19 and TRBJ1-1): DGGITQSPKYLFRKEGQNVTLSCEQNLNHDAMYWYRQDPGQGLRLIYYSQIVNDFQKGDIAEGYSVSREKKESFPLTVTSAQKNPTAFYLCASSPGRGRTEAFFGQGTRLTVV.

In this sample, this clone turned up a few times. This sequence joins TRBV5-8 and TRBJ2-3; D gene uncertain. Germline-derived CDR1 and CDR2 are SGHTS and YDEGEE. V lost 6 bases, J lost 0 bases, and 8 bases lay in between. This CDR3 region has 13 residues. The CDR3 DNA follows: TGTGCCAGCAAATACTCTAGCACAGATACGCAGTATTTT. Protein sequence: CASKYSSTDTQYF.

This clone showed up just a few times. The chain employs TRBV4-3 and TRBJ1-5; D gene unclear. Deletions cut 1 base from V and 2 bases from J, with 15 bases between. The CDR3 is 17 residues long. Looked up from germline, CDR1 is LGHNA and CDR2 is YSLEER. DNA of the CDR3: TGCGCCAGCAGCCAAGGCGTTCACGAACGGGGCAATCAGCCCCAGCATTTT. Translating gives CASSQGVHERGNQPQHF.

The V and J genes are TRBV18 and TRBJ2-7; the match to TRBD2 covers 9 bases. CDR3 length: 15 amino acids. Trimming at V came to 6 bases and at J to 6 bases, leaving 12 bases not matched to a gene. CDR1 and CDR2 from the germline V gene are KGHSH and LQKENI. The chain's CDR3 is CASSSKGTSTAEQYF. The CDR3 region has the DNA TGTGCCAGCTCGTCAAAGGGGACTAGCACTGCCGAGCAGTACTTC.

With regard to this clone: Sequence at one end of the junction differs from germline and may be a read error. This chain joins TRBV4-3 and TRBJ2-7, with D unresolved. Germline CDR1 and CDR2: LGHNA and YSLEER. The CDR3 has 13 amino acids. CDR3 DNA: TGCGCCAGCAGCCAAGATCTTACGGAACCCCTCGGCTTC. Translated: CASSQDLTEPLGF.

The genes are TRBV28 and TRBJ1-2, with D maybe TRBD1 (6 bases). The CDR3 spans 13 residues. CDR1 MDHEN and CDR2 SYDVKM come from the germline V gene. V was trimmed by 6 bases and J by 4 bases, leaving 12 bases between them. The CDR3 sequence is CASRPTGRYGYTF. The DNA for the CDR3 is TGTGCCAGCAGGCCGACAGGCCGCTATGGCTACACCTTC.